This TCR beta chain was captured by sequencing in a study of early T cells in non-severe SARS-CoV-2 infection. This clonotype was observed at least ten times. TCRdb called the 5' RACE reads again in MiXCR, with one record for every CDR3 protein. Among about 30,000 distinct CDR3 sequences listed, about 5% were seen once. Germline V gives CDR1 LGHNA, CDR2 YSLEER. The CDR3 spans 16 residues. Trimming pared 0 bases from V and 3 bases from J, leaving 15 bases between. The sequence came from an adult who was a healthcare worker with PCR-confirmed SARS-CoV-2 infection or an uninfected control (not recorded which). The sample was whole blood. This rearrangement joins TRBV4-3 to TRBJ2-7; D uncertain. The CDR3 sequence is CASSQEGSGGYYEQYF. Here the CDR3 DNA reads TGCGCCAGCAGCCAAGAGGGTTCAGGTGGCTACTACGAGCAGTACTTC.